Below, one TCR beta chain is given with its context. This sample was included in a study of T cell changes during pregnancy in multiple sclerosis. Germline V gene sequence: CDR1 SGHRS, CDR2 YFSETQ. The V end was cut by 2 bases, the J end by 0 bases, with 8 bases between. The CDR3 sequence is 14 residues long. Method: immunoSEQ multiplex PCR; TCRdb's copy keeps in-frame clones and lacks some. Here the sample spans about 22,000 clones, about 89% being singletons. The J gene is TRBJ2-5, the V gene TRBV5-1; no firm D call. The sequence came from a female donor in good health, enrolled as a control in a pregnancy study. The sequences come from CD4+ T cells from peripheral blood mononuclear cells, collected in the third trimester of pregnancy. The CDR3 sequence: CASSLWLDQETQYF. The CDR3, as DNA: TGCGCCAGCAGCTTATGGCTAGACCAAGAGACCCAGTACTTC.